One sample yielded the 17 T cell receptor beta chains listed below, sequenced in a study of CD8 T cells in ankylosing spondylitis. TCRdb reprocessed the 5' RACE reads with MiXCR, giving one entry per CDR3 protein. Altogether under 150,000 distinct CDR3 sequences are present, about 13% being singletons, with the ten largest covering 2.5% to 3.5%. Sequences were obtained from blood, either unsorted or a sorted T cell fraction (not recorded which). These receptors originate from a female donor with ankylosing spondylitis or in good health (not recorded which).

This clonotype occurred many times. The gene calls are TRBV9 and TRBJ2-7; 7 nucleotides line up with TRBD1. V lost 3 bases and J lost 3; bases outside the gene matches: 9. Germline V CDR1 and CDR2: SGDLS, YYNGEE. This CDR3 has 15 amino acids. The CDR3 nucleotides read TGTGCCAGCAGCGAGACTTGGGACAGAAACTACGAGCAGTACTTC. It yields the protein CASSETWDRNYEQYF.

This clonotype was seen a handful of times. The chain uses TRBV20-1 and TRBJ2-1, with 9 bases matching TRBD2. The CDR3 is 17 residues long. The J segment lost 4 bases and the V segment lost 5 bases, leaving 15 bases of the junction unmatched. The germline gives CDR1 DFQATT, CDR2 SNEGSKA (reference sequence). CDR3 bases: TGCAGTGCTCCAAATACTTTCGCTAGCGGGACGTACAATGAGCAGTTCTTC. Translating gives CSAPNTFASGTYNEQFF.

This clonotype was recorded at least ten times. The chain carries TRBV5-5 and TRBJ2-3; 8 bases are a match to TRBD2. This CDR3 has 16 residues. The V gene end was trimmed by 6 bases and the J gene end by 2 bases; junction bases not matched to a gene: 11. CDR1 is SGHKS and CDR2 is YYEKEE in the germline V gene (reference sequence). For the CDR3, the DNA is TGTGCCAGCACCTTCGTAGCGGGAAGGGACACAGATACGCAGTATTTT. This gives the protein CASTFVAGRDTDTQYF.

J is TRBJ1-1 and V is TRBV5-1; a weak D match, TRBD1 (6 bases). Trimming took off 4 bases at V and 5 bases at J, with 12 bases between the two ends. This CDR3 region has 13 residues. The germline gives CDR1 SGHRS, CDR2 YFSETQ. The CDR3 DNA follows: TGCGCCAGCAGCATAACAGGGTTAACTGAAGCTTTCTTT. Protein sequence: CASSITGLTEAFF. The complete variable domain, with remaining parts taken from reference TRBV5-1 and TRBJ1-1, reads KAGVTQTPRYLIKTRGQQVTLSCSPISGHRSVSWYQQTPGQGLQFLFEYFSETQRNKGNFPGRFSGRQFSNSRSEMNVSTLELGDSALYLCASSITGLTEAFFGQGTRLTVV.

Ten or more counts support this clonotype. V and J are TRBV5-6 and TRBJ1-2; possible D gene TRBD1, 6 bases. The CDR3 is 12 amino acids. Germline V gene sequence: CDR1 SGHDT, CDR2 YYEEEE. With 3 bases removed from V and 8 bases from J, the gap between germline ends came to 11 bases. The CDR3 spells CASSSTGFGYTF. In nucleotides, the CDR3 is TGTGCCAGCAGCTCGACAGGTTTCGGCTACACCTTC.

This clonotype was seen ten or more times. This rearrangement joins TRBV12-3 or TRBV12-4 to TRBJ1-3; D possibly corresponds to TRBD1 (5 bases). The CDR3 is made up of 15 amino acids. V was trimmed by 6 bases and J by 4 bases, leaving 16 bases between them. Written as DNA, the CDR3 is TGTGCCAGCAGGGGGGGAAATGAGCCCGGAAACACCATATATTTT. Amino acid sequence: CASRGGNEPGNTIYF.

This clonotype was picked up many times. The J gene is TRBJ1-1, the V gene TRBV27; no clear D gene. V was pared by 5 bases and J by 0 bases, with 7 bases between. This CDR3 region has 13 residues. CDR1 MNHEY and CDR2 SMNVEV come from the germline V gene (reference sequence). CDR3 loop: CASSVTLNTEAFF. The CDR3 nucleotides read TGTGCCAGCAGTGTGACGTTGAACACTGAAGCTTTCTTT.

The chain carries TRBV7-9 and TRBJ2-7; 7 positions agree with TRBD2. J lost 0 bases, V lost 6 bases, and 11 bases had no gene match. In germline, CDR1 is SEHNR, CDR2 FQNEAQ (reference sequence). The CDR3 is made up of 16 amino acids. This chain's CDR3 is CASRGGGSTYSYEQYF. The CDR3 DNA reads TGTGCCAGCAGGGGGGGGGGATCCACCTACTCCTACGAGCAGTACTTC.

This clonotype has just one count. This chain links TRBV7-3 with TRBJ2-2, with unresolved D. This CDR3 contains 16 residues. Trimming removed 4 bases at V and 0 bases at J, with 12 bases between. Germline-derived CDR1 and CDR2 are SGHTA and FQGTGA. In nucleotides, the CDR3 is TGTGCCAGCAGCTCAAGGGCGAGTCCGAACACCGGGGAGCTGTTTTTT. Translation: CASSSRASPNTGELFF.

The chain couples TRBV7-2 to TRBJ2-4; D is perhaps TRBD1 (5 bases). The germline CDR1 and CDR2 sequences are SGHTA and FQGNSA. This CDR3 region has 15 residues. Trimming pared 5 bases from V and 6 bases from J, leaving 17 bases between. For the CDR3, the DNA is TGTGCCAGCAGCCACCCGCAGGGTTCAGGAAACATTCAGTACTTC. Protein sequence: CASSHPQGSGNIQYF.

As for this clonotype: A much larger clone differs from this one at a single base, so this may be a read error. This rearrangement joins TRBV6-5 to TRBJ2-7; no clear D. V gave up 5 bases and J gave up 6 bases, with 11 bases separating them. Germline V gene data show CDR1 as MNHEY and CDR2 as SVGAGI. The CDR3 contains 12 residues. CDR3 region: CASSHRGGEQYF. The CDR3 coding sequence is TGTGCCAGCAGTCATCGCGGTGGCGAGCAGTACTTC.

The chain has TRBV23-1 and TRBJ2-3; no clear D gene. TRBV23-1 is treated as an ORF (open reading frame) with a function not yet certain. The CDR3 is made up of 18 amino acids. V was trimmed by 2 bases and J by 0 bases, leaving 18 bases between them. CDR3 in amino acids: CASSQGPSLYTSTDTQYF. Here the CDR3 DNA reads TGCGCCAGCAGTCAAGGCCCCTCATTATACACTAGCACAGATACGCAGTATTTT.

This clonotype was observed many times. The chain employs TRBV12-3 or TRBV12-4 and TRBJ1-3; 9 nucleotides line up with TRBD1. V shed 6 bases and J 4 bases; nucleotides not matched to a gene: 7. There are 15 residues in the CDR3. CDR3 amino acids: CASSQKTGGGNTIYF. For the CDR3, the DNA is TGTGCCAGCAGCCAAAAAACAGGGGGCGGAAACACCATATATTTT.

In this sample, this clonotype turned up many times. The chain couples TRBV7-9 to TRBJ1-5; the D is unclear. The V gene's germline CDR1 is SEHNR and CDR2 FQNEAQ (reference sequence). The V and J ends lost 0 bases and 3 bases respectively, with 6 bases between them. The CDR3 runs to 14 residues. CDR3 residues: CASSLAGSNQPQHF. Here the CDR3 DNA reads TGTGCCAGCAGCTTAGCGGGGTCCAATCAGCCCCAGCATTTT.

The table lists this clonotype with many counts. The V gene is TRBV9, the J gene TRBJ2-1; D might be TRBD1 (6 bases). The germline gives CDR1 SGDLS, CDR2 YYNGEE. Trimming removed 2 bases from V and 6 bases from J, with 15 bases in between. The CDR3 runs to 15 residues. The CDR3 here is CASSVGQIRANEQFF. In nucleotides, the CDR3 is TGTGCCAGCAGCGTCGGACAGATTCGGGCCAATGAGCAGTTCTTC. The full variable domain, completed using reference TRBV9 and TRBJ2-1, is DSGVTQTPKHLITATGQRVTLRCSPRSGDLSVYWYQQSLDQGLQFLIQYYNGEERAKGNILERFSAQQFPDLHSELNLSSLELGDSALYFCASSVGQIRANEQFFGPGTRLTVL.

This clonotype was recorded many times. The CDR3 bases are TGCGCCAGCAGCCCGCTCCCAGGGTCAAACACAGATACGCAGTATTTT. This translates into CASSPLPGSNTDTQYF. This chain links TRBV5-1 with TRBJ2-3, with D maybe TRBD1 (5 bases). The CDR3 runs 16 residues. Per germline, CDR1 SGHRS and CDR2 YFSETQ. With 4 bases removed from V and 2 bases from J, the gap between germline ends came to 17 bases. Together with reference TRBV5-1 and TRBJ2-3, the CDR3 gives the full variable domain: KAGVTQTPRYLIKTRGQQVTLSCSPISGHRSVSWYQQTPGQGLQFLFEYFSETQRNKGNFPGRFSGRQFSNSRSEMNVSTLELGDSALYLCASSPLPGSNTDTQYFGPGTRLTVL.

The sample holds a few counts of this clonotype. The chain has TRBV6-1 and TRBJ2-2, with D maybe TRBD1 (5 bases). Deletions cut 7 bases from V and 0 bases from J, with 15 bases between. The CDR3 runs to 16 residues. Germline V lookup: CDR1 MNHNS, CDR2 SASEGT. The CDR3 loop reads CASISPGSSNTGELFF. CDR3 nucleotides: TGTGCCAGCATCTCCCCAGGGTCGTCGAACACCGGGGAGCTGTTTTTT.